Below, 6 T cell receptor beta chains from the same sample are listed, as sequenced in a study of T cell repertoires in cytomegalovirus infection. TCRdb re-analysed the reads in MiXCR, keeping a single row per CDR3 protein. The sample holds about 490,000 distinct CDR3 sequences, approximately 26% seen once. Sequencing was performed on PBMCs. The source is a human donor in good health (CMV status not recorded). Some clones in this sample may be carry-over from other donors' samples.

CDR3: CAWNRLAGDTGELFF. CDR3 DNA: TGTGCCTGGAATAGACTAGCGGGAGACACCGGGGAGCTGTTTTTT. The chain is built from TRBV30 and TRBJ2-2; 12 bases align to TRBD2. This CDR3 contains 15 residues. V was clipped by 4 bases and J by 3 bases; unmatched bases: 3. Germline-derived CDR1 and CDR2 are GTSNPN and SVGIG (reference sequence).

About this clonotype itself: A much larger clone differs by one base, so this may be a read error. This CDR3 fails to terminate in the conserved phenylalanine or tryptophan, so it likely reflects a read error. This sequence joins TRBV7-2 and TRBJ2-7; 7 bases align to TRBD1. Germline CDR1 is SGHTA and CDR2 is FQGNSA. Losses at the gene ends were 5 bases for V and 3 bases for J; bases not matched to a gene: 7. This CDR3 spans 14 amino acids. CDR3 in amino acids: CASSHRTGFYEQYL. CDR3 sequence (DNA): TGTGCCAGCAGCCATAGGACAGGCTTCTACGAGCAGTACTTA.

The chain couples TRBV12-5 to TRBJ2-2; D possibly corresponds to TRBD2 (6 bases). The CDR3 is 18 amino acids. Germline assignment: CDR1 LGHNT and CDR2 FRNRAP. V was cut by 3 bases and J by 8 bases, with 25 bases left in between. The DNA for the CDR3 is TGTGCTAGTGGTTTTTACCGGGACTCTCTGTTCGGCAATGGGGAGCTGTTTTTT. It specifies CASGFYRDSLFGNGELFF.

The rearrangement joins TRBV30 to TRBJ2-7; TRBD2 agrees at 12 bases. J gave up 2 bases and V 3 bases, and 2 bases lay outside the gene matches. This CDR3 contains 14 residues. Germline V lookup: CDR1 GTSNPN, CDR2 SVGIG (reference sequence). Here the CDR3 reads CAWSLAGGPYEQYF. The CDR3 DNA follows: TGTGCCTGGAGCCTAGCGGGAGGGCCCTACGAGCAGTACTTC.

In DNA, the CDR3 is TGTGCCACCAGCAGTCGGGACAGGGCGGAAAAACTGTTTTTT. Translated, it gives CATSSRDRAEKLFF. This rearrangement joins TRBV15 to TRBJ1-4; TRBD1 matches at 9 bases. The CDR3 loop spans 14 amino acids. V was pared by 3 bases and J by 8 bases, with 4 bases of the junction left unmatched. The germline V gene encodes CDR1 LNHNV and CDR2 YYDKDF (reference sequence). Together with reference TRBV15 and TRBJ1-4, the CDR3 gives the full variable domain: DAMVIQNPRYQVTQFGKPVTLSCSQTLNHNVMYWYQQKSSQAPKLLFHYYDKDFNNEADTPDNFQSRRPNTSFCFLDIRSPGLGDTAMYLCATSSRDRAEKLFFGSGTQLSVL.

The chain combines TRBV28 with TRBJ1-2; 9 bases align to TRBD1. The V segment lost 8 bases and the J segment 3 bases; nucleotides outside the gene matches: 13. Germline CDR1 reads MDHEN; CDR2 reads SYDVKM. CDR3 length: 16 amino acids. The DNA of the CDR3 is TGTGCCAGCCGTGACCCTTTACAGGGGGCGGACTATGGCTACACCTTC. Amino acids: CASRDPLQGADYGYTF.